These 12 T cell receptor beta chains share one sample of origin, sequenced in a study of blood T cell repertoires in COVID-19. Produced via immunoSEQ multiplex PCR; TCRdb's table is partial and in-frame only. The repertoire holds 350,000 to 450,000 clones, with approximately 90% as singletons. The sample taken for sequencing was PBMCs or T cells enriched from blood (not recorded which). The receptors here all came from a woman aged 40 to 50 who had been exposed to COVID-19.

The chain links TRBV13 to TRBJ2-2; possible D gene TRBD1, 6 bases. This CDR3 contains 14 residues. Germline V gene lookup returns CDR1 PRHDT and CDR2 FYEKMQ (reference sequence). The ends were cut back, 6 bases at V and 4 bases at J, with 12 bases in the middle. The CDR3 DNA reads TGTGCCAGCAGTTACAGGGTCGGCACCGGGGAGCTGTTTTTT. This encodes CASSYRVGTGELFF.

The chain links TRBV5-1 to TRBJ2-5; D not certain. From germline, CDR1 is SGHRS and CDR2 YFSETQ. The CDR3 has 13 residues. V lost 0 bases to trimming and J lost 0 bases, with 3 bases between them. The CDR3 loop is CASSLEHQETQYF. For the CDR3, the DNA is TGCGCCAGCAGCTTGGAGCACCAAGAGACCCAGTACTTC.

The CDR3 region is CASSQVPPGLAVDTQYF. CDR3 sequence (DNA): TGTGCCAGCTCACAGGTACCACCGGGACTAGCAGTAGATACGCAGTATTTT. The chain links TRBV18 to TRBJ2-3; the match to TRBD2 covers 9 bases. Looked up from germline, CDR1 is KGHSH and CDR2 is LQKENI. Trimming removed 4 bases from V and 5 bases from J; junction bases left unmatched: 13. The CDR3 has 17 amino acids.

The chain has TRBV5-5 and TRBJ2-3; TRBD2 might be the D (6 bases). The CDR3 is 16 amino acids. Per germline, CDR1 SGHKS and CDR2 YYEKEE (reference sequence). Trimming cost V 1 base and J 4 bases, with 16 bases left between them. CDR3 region: CASSLKSSVLSDTQYF. The CDR3, as DNA: TGTGCCAGCAGCTTGAAGTCTAGCGTCCTGTCAGATACGCAGTATTTT.

This chain uses TRBV27 with TRBJ2-3, with TRBD1 matching 7 bases. The CDR3 is made up of 14 amino acids. Unmatched junction bases numbered 7, after V lost 6 bases and J lost 4 bases. The germline V gene encodes CDR1 MNHEY and CDR2 SMNVEV (reference sequence). The CDR3 DNA sequence: TGTGCCAGCAGGAGGGCAGGGGGAGCAGATACGCAGTATTTT. This sequence encodes CASRRAGGADTQYF.

The chain is built from TRBV2 and TRBJ1-1; D is ambiguous. This CDR3 is built from 12 residues. Between the trimmed V and J ends, which lost 5 bases and 4 bases, there was a span of 8 bases. Germline V gene sequence: CDR1 SNHLY, CDR2 FYNNEI. The CDR3 here is CASSRVGTEAFF. The CDR3 DNA sequence: TGTGCCAGCAGTCGGGTGGGCACTGAAGCTTTCTTT.

The CDR3 sequence is CASSLRDKDTEAFF. In nucleotides, the CDR3 is TGTGCCAGCAGCTTGAGGGACAAAGACACTGAAGCTTTCTTT. The genes are TRBV5-4 and TRBJ1-1; possibly TRBD1 for D (6 bases). V was trimmed by 1 base and J by 3 bases, leaving 10 bases between them. In germline, CDR1 is SGHNT, CDR2 YYREEE (reference sequence). The CDR3 is 14 residues long.

The chain joins TRBV12-5 to TRBJ2-5, with 10 nucleotides matching TRBD2. This CDR3 has 14 amino acids. Germline CDR1 LGHNT, CDR2 FRNRAP. Germline trimming cut 4 bases from V and 2 bases from J; bases unmatched to any gene: 1. The DNA of the CDR3 is TGTGCTAGTGGTTCAGCGGGGGGGCAAGAGACCCAGTACTTC. It codes for CASGSAGGQETQYF.

This chain connects TRBV18 to TRBJ2-3; 9 nucleotides align to TRBD1. J was trimmed by 5 bases and V by 2 bases; bases with no gene match: 11. CDR1 KGHSH and CDR2 LQKENI come from the germline V gene. The CDR3 is 17 amino acids. The CDR3 nucleotides read TGTGCCAGCTCACCAAGAAGGGACAGGGTGTCAGGAGATACGCAGTATTTT. This sequence encodes CASSPRRDRVSGDTQYF.

This rearrangement joins TRBV5-1 to TRBJ1-5, with 9 bases identical to TRBD1. The V gene's germline CDR1 is SGHRS and CDR2 YFSETQ. J gave up 6 bases and V 4 bases, and 5 bases lay outside the gene matches. CDR3 length: 14 amino acids. The CDR3 region is CASSPTGGTQPQHF. CDR3 sequence (DNA): TGCGCCAGCAGCCCTACAGGGGGCACTCAGCCCCAGCATTTT.

The rearrangement uses TRBV27 and TRBJ2-1, with 7 bases matching TRBD2. J lost 5 bases, V lost 4 bases, and 14 bases had no gene match. Germline loops: CDR1 MNHEY, CDR2 SMNVEV (reference sequence). The CDR3 is 17 amino acids. CDR3 residues: CASSSILPGLGDNEQFF. Here the CDR3 DNA reads TGTGCCAGCAGTTCAATCCTTCCAGGACTAGGGGACAATGAGCAGTTCTTC.

CDR3 protein: CSVSRDMLRGEAFF. The CDR3, as DNA: TGCAGCGTTTCCCGGGACATGCTAAGAGGGGAAGCTTTCTTT. The chain combines TRBV29-1 with TRBJ1-1, with D maybe TRBD1 (6 bases). Germline values: CDR1 SQVTM, CDR2 ANQGSEA. Trimming stripped 5 bases from V and 8 bases from J, with 21 bases between. This CDR3 has 14 amino acids.